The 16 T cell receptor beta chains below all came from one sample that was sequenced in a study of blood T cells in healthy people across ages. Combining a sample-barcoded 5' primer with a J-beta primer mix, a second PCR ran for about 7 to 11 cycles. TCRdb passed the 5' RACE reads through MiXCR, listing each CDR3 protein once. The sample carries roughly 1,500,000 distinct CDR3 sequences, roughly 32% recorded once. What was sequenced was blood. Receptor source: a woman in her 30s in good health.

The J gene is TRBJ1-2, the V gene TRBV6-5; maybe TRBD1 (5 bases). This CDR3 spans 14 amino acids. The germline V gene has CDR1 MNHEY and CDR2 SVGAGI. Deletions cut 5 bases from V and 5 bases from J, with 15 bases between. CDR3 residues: CASSLNSGLYGYTF. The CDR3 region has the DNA TGTGCCAGCAGTCTGAACTCAGGGTTATATGGCTACACCTTC.

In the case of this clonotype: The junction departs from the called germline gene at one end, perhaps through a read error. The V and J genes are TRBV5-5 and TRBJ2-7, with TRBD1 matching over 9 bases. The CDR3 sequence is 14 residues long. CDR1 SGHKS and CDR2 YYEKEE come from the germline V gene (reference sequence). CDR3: CAGSRQGDAYEQYF. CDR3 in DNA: TGTGCCGGCAGCCGACAGGGGGATGCCTACGAGCAGTACTTC.

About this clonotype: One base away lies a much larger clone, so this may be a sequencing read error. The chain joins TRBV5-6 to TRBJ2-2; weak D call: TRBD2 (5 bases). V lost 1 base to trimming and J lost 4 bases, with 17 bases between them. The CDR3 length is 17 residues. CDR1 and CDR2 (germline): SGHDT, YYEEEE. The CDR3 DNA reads TGTGCCAGCAGCTTGTTTTACAGAGCGGCGAGCACCGGGGAGCTGTTTTTT. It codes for CASSLFYRAASTGELFF.

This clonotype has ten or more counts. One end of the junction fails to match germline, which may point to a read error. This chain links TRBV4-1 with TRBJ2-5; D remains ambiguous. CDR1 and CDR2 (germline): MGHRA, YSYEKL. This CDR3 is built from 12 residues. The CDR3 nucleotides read TGTGCCAGCAGCCAAGATAGGGAGACCCAGTACTTC. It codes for CASSQDRETQYF.

The CDR3 bases are TGCAGTGCTAGAATGGCGGGATACGAGCAGTACTTC. Translating gives CSARMAGYEQYF. The chain links TRBV20-1 to TRBJ2-7; a weak D match, TRBD2 (6 bases). The germline V gene encodes CDR1 DFQATT and CDR2 SNEGSKA (reference sequence). The CDR3 covers 12 residues. Deletions cut 2 bases from V and 4 bases from J, with 9 bases between.

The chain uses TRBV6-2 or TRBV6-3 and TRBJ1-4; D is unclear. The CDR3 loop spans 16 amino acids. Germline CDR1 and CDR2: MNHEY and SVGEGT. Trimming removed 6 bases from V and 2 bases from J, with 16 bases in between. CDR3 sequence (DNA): TGTGCCAGCAGAGACTCCGGGGATTATACTAATGAAAAACTGTTTTTT. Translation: CASRDSGDYTNEKLFF.

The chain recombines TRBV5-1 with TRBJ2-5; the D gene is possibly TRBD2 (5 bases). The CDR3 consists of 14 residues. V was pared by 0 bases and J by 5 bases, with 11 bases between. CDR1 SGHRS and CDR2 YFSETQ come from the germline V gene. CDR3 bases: TGCGCCAGCAGCTTGGAGTCCCGAGGGGAGACCCAGTACTTC. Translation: CASSLESRGETQYF.

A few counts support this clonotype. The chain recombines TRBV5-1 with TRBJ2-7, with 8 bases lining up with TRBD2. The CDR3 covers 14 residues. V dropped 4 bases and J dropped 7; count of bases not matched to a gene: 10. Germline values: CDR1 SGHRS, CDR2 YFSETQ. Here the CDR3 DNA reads TGCGCCAGCAGCCCGAAGAGCGGGAGTAAAGAGCAGTACTTC. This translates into CASSPKSGSKEQYF.

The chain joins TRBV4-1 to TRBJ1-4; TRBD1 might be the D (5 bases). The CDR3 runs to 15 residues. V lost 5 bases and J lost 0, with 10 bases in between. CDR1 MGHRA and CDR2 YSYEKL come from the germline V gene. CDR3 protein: CASSLPRATNEKLFF. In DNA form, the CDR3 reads TGCGCCAGCAGCTTACCCAGGGCAACTAATGAAAAACTGTTTTTT.

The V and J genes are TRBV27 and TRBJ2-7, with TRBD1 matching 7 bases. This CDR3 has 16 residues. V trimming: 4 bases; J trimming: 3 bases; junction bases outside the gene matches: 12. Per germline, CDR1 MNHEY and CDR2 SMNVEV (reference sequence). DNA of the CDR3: TGTGCCAGCAGTTCTGTGGCCGGGACAGATGACTACGAGCAGTACTTC. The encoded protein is CASSSVAGTDDYEQYF.

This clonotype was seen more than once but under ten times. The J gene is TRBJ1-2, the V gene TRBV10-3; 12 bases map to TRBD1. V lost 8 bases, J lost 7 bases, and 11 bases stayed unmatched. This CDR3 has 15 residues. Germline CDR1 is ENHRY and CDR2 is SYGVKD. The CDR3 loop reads CAIYRDRGLSGGYTF. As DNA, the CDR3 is TGTGCCATCTACCGGGACAGGGGGCTATCAGGTGGCTACACCTTC.

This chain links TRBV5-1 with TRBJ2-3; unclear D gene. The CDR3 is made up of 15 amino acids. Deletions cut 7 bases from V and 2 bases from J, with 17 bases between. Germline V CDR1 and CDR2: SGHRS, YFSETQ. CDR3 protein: CASGPQQSPTDTQYF. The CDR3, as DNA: TGCGCCAGCGGCCCCCAGCAATCTCCCACAGATACGCAGTATTTT.

The CDR3 DNA reads TGTGCCAGCAGCCGTACTAGCGGGAGGCGGGATACGCAGTATTTT. Translation: CASSRTSGRRDTQYF. This chain connects TRBV7-6 to TRBJ2-3, with 12 bases aligning to TRBD2. V dropped 5 bases and J dropped 6; count of bases not matched to a gene: 6. The CDR3 has 15 amino acids. Germline CDR1 and CDR2: SGHVS and FNYEAQ.

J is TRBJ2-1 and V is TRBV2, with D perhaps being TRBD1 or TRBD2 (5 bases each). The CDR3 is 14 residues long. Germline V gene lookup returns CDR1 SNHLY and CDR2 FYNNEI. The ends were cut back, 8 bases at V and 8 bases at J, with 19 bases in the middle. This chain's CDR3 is CASRPGAVYDEQFF. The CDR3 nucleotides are TGTGCCAGCCGGCCCGGGGCAGTGTACGATGAGCAGTTCTTC.

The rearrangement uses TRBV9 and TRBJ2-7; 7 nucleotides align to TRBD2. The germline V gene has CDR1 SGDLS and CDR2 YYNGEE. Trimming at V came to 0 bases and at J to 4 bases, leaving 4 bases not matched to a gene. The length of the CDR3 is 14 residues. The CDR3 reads CASSVVNGGYEQYF. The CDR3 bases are TGTGCCAGCAGCGTAGTTAACGGGGGGTACGAGCAGTACTTC.

The CDR3 nucleotides are TGTGCCAGCAGCCAAGATCTCCAGACGGGGTATACGCAGTATTTT. It translates to CASSQDLQTGYTQYF. V usage is TRBV4-2 and J usage is TRBJ2-3; tentative D call: TRBD2 (5 bases). The CDR3 spans 15 residues. Germline V gene lookup returns CDR1 LGHNA and CDR2 YNFKEQ. V shed 0 bases and J shed 7 bases, with 14 bases lying between them.